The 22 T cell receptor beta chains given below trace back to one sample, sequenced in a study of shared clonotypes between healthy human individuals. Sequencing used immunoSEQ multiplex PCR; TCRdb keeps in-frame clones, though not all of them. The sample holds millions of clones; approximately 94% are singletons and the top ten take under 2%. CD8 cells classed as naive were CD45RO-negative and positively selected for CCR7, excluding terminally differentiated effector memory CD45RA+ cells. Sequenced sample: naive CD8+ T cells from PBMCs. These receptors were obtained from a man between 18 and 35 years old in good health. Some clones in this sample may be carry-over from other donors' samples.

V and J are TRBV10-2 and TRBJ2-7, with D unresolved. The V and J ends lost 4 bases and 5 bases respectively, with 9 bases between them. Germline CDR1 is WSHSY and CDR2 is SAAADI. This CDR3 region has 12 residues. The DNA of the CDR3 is TGCGCCAGCAGTGCTTACTTCCACGAGCAGTACTTC. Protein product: CASSAYFHEQYF.

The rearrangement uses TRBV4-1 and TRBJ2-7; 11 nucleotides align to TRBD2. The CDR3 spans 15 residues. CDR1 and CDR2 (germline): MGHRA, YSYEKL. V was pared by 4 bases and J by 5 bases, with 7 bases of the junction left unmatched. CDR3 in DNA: TGCGCCAGCAGCCTTAGCGGGAGGGCGGGCAACGAGCAGTACTTC. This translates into CASSLSGRAGNEQYF.

CDR3 residues: CASSLAVTRDRDNEKLFF. CDR3 sequence (DNA): TGTGCCAGCAGCTTAGCGGTTACCCGGGACAGAGATAATGAAAAACTGTTTTTT. The genes are TRBV7-9 and TRBJ1-4, with 7 bases that match TRBD1. The CDR3 totals 18 residues. Germline loops: CDR1 SEHNR, CDR2 FQNEAQ (reference sequence). Trimming removed 0 bases from V and 4 bases from J; junction bases left unmatched: 11.

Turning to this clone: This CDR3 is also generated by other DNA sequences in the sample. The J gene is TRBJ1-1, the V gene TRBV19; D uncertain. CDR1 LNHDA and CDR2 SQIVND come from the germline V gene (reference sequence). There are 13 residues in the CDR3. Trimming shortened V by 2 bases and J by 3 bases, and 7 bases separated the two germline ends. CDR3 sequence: CASSITGYTEAFF. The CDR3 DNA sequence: TGTGCCAGTAGTATAACCGGTTACACTGAAGCTTTCTTT.

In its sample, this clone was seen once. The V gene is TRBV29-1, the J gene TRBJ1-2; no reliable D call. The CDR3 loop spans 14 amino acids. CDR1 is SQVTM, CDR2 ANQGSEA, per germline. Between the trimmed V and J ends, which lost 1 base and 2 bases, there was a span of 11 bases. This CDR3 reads CSVEGQSVNYGYTF. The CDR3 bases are TGCAGCGTTGAAGGGCAGTCGGTGAACTATGGCTACACCTTC.

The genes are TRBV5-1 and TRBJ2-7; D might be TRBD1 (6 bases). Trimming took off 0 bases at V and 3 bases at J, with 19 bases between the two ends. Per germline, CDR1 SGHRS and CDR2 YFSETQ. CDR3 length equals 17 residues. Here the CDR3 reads CASSLEDSTKLDYEQYF. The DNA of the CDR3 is TGCGCCAGCAGCTTGGAGGACAGCACCAAACTGGACTACGAGCAGTACTTC.

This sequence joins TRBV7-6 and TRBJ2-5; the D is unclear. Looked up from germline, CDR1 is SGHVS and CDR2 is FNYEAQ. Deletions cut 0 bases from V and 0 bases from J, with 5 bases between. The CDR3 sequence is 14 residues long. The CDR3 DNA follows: TGTGCCAGCAGCTTAGCGTGGAACCAAGAGACCCAGTACTTC. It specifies CASSLAWNQETQYF.

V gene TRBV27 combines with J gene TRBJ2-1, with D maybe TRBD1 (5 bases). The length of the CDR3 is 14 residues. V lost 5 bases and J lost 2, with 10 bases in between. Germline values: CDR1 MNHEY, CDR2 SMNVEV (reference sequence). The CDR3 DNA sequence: TGTGCCAGCAGTCCAGGACATACCTACAATGAGCAGTTCTTC. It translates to CASSPGHTYNEQFF.

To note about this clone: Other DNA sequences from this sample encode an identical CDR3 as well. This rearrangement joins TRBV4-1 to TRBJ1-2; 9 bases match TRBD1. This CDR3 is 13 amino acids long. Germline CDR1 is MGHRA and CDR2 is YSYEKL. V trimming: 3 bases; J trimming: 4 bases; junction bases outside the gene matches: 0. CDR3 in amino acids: CASSQDRGYGYTF. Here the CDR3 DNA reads TGCGCCAGCAGCCAGGACAGGGGCTATGGCTACACCTTC.

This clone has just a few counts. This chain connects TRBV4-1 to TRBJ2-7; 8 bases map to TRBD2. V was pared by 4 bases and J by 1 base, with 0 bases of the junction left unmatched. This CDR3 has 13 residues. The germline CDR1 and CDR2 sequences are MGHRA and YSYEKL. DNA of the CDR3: TGCGCCAGCAGCCTAGCGGGGTCCTACGAGCAGTACTTC. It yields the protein CASSLAGSYEQYF.

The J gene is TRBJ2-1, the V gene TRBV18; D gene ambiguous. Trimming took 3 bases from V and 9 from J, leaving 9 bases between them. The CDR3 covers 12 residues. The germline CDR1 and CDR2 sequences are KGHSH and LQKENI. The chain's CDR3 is CASSPQGTEQFF. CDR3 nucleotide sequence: TGTGCCAGCTCACCGCAAGGTACTGAGCAGTTCTTC.

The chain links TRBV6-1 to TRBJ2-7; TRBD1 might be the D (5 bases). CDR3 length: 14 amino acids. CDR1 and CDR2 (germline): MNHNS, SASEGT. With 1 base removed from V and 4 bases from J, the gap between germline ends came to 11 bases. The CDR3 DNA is TGTGCCAGCAGTGAAGGTAGGGGCGGATACGAGCAGTACTTC. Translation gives CASSEGRGGYEQYF.

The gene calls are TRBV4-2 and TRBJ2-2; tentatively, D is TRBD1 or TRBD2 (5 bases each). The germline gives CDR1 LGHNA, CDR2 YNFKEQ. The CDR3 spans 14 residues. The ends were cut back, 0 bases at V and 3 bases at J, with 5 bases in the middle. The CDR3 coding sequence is TGTGCCAGCAGCCAAGAGGGGGACACCGGGGAGCTGTTTTTT. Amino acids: CASSQEGDTGELFF.

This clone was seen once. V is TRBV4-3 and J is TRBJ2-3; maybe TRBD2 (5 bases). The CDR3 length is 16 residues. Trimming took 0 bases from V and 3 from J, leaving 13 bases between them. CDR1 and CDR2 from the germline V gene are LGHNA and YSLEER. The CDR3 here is CASSQELEGWTDTQYF. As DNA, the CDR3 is TGCGCCAGCAGCCAAGAACTTGAGGGCTGGACAGATACGCAGTATTTT.

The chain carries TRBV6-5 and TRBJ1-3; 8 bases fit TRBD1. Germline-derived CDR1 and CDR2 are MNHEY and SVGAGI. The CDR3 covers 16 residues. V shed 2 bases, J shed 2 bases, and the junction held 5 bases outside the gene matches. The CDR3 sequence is CASSYGQGAAGNTIYF. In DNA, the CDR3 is TGTGCCAGCAGTTACGGGCAGGGGGCAGCTGGAAACACCATATATTTT.

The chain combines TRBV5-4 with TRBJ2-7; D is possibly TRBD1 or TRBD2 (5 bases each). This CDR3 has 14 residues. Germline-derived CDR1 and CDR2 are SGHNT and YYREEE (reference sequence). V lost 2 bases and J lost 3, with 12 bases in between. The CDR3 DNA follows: TGTGCCAGCAGCTTCAGGGAGCGGAGCTACGAGCAGTACTTC. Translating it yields CASSFRERSYEQYF.

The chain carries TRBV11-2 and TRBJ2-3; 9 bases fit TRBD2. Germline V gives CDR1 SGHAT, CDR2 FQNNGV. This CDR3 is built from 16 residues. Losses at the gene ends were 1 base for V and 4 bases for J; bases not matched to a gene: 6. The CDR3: CASSLVMGLAADTQYF. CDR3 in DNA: TGTGCCAGCAGCTTAGTTATGGGACTAGCAGCAGATACGCAGTATTTT.

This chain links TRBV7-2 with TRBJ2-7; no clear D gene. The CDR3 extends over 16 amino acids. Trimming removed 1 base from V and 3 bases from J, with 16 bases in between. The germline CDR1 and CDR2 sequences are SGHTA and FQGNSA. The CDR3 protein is CASSLVSGRTYYEQYF. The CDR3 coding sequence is TGTGCCAGCAGCTTAGTCTCGGGCCGGACCTACTACGAGCAGTACTTC.

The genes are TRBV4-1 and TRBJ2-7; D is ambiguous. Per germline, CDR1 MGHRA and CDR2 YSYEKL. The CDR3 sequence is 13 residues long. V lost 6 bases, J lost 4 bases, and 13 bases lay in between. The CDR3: CASSPHSRYEQYF. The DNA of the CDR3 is TGCGCCAGCAGTCCCCACAGCAGGTACGAGCAGTACTTC.

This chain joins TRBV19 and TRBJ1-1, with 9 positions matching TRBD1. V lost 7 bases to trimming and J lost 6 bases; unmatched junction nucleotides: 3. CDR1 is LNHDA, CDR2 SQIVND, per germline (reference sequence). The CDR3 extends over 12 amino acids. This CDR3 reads CASMGQGAEAFF. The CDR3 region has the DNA TGTGCCAGTATGGGACAGGGTGCTGAAGCTTTCTTT.

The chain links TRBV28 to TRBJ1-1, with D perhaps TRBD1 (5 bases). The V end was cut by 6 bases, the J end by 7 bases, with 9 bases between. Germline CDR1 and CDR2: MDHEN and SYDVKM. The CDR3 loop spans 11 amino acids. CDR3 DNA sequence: TGTGCCAGCAGCCCTGGGGGTGAAGCTTTCTTT. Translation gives CASSPGGEAFF. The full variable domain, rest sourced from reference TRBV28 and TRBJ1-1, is DVKVTQSSRYLVKRTGEKVFLECVQDMDHENMFWYRQDPGLGLRLIYFSYDVKMKEKGDIPEGYSVSREKKERFSLILESASTNQTSMYLCASSPGGEAFFGQGTRLTVV.

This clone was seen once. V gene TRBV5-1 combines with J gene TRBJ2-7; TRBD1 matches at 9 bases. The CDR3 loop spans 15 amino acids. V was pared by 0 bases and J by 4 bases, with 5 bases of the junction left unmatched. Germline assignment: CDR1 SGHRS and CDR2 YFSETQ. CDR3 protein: CASSLALQGAYEQYF. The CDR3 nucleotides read TGCGCCAGCAGCTTGGCCCTACAGGGGGCGTACGAGCAGTACTTC.